The T cell receptor (beta chain) under discussion was sequenced for a study of a mutant IDH1 vaccine in newly diagnosed glioma (dated by TCRdb to the early 2020s). Describing the broader study: Of the 25 to 40 patients who were treated, about 62% were male and approximately 40% were female, and the mean age was around 40 years. Prior to enrollment, standard therapy consisting of radiotherapy alone, temozolomide alone, or radiochemotherapy with temozolomide had been administered to patients, with the combination being received by most patients. Peripheral blood was drawn at six visits: V03 (baseline), V05, V07, V10, V12 and V13. For exploratory analyses, longitudinal TCRB deep sequencing was carried out in approximately 25 treated patients wherever samples were available. Study-wide findings and limitations: Changes in the top peripheral T cell clonotypes picked up by TCRB sequencing did not appear to be linked to pseudoprogression. The authors noted that analyses of patient blood samples could not be reproduced because of sample limitations. Across multiple MHC alleles, vaccine-induced immune responses were seen in approximately 93% of patients. Availability determined which PBMC samples were chosen for TCRB deep sequencing.

A note on this clone: Its target antigen remains unknown. There are no base qualities to consult, and no much larger clone falls within one base.

In light of the paper, this sample's time point label describes: baseline, week 1 (first vaccination visit). Sample treatment or condition, as interpreted from the label and publication: pre-vaccination baseline after standard-of-care therapy. All donors had newly diagnosed IDH1-mutant astrocytomas of WHO grade 3 or 4 that showed loss of nuclear ATRX. The samples were drawn from NOA16, a multicentre, single-arm, open-label phase I trial in Germany that tested a mutant IDH1 peptide vaccine in humans for the first time. For immunogenicity testing, the blood drawn at visit V03 was used as the baseline sample. Genomic DNA for TCRB sequencing was isolated from EDTA blood with the DNeasy Blood and Tissue Kit. The library came from the immunoSEQ multiplex PCR assay. Rearranged TCR beta chain sequences were amplified using the hsTCRB Kit according to the manufacturer's protocol. Sequencing of TCRB libraries was carried out on an Illumina MiSeq. On the authors' methods: The kit vendor's proprietary platform handled demultiplexing, trimming and gene mapping. Imported from immuneACCESS, the table was reduced by TCRdb to in-frame sequences with V and J called. These copies leave out some clones; in studies compared against another copy, an unresolved V gene accounts for under half, and the cause of the remainder is not known. V, J and clone size derive from that table, while D and trimming were established from the DNA sequence. The sample table holds just under 95,000 clones, of which about 80% were seen once. 6% to 9.5% of the sample comes from the top ten.

Spanning cysteine to phenylalanine, the CDR3 consists of 15 amino acids. The kept DNA is CDR3 alone, 45 bases in frame from the first base. V sheds 5 bases and J sheds 2 bases, leaving 16 bases between their ends. As encoded in the germline V gene (reference sequence), CDR1 is LNHDA while CDR2 is SQIVND. This clonotype originated in a woman between 50 and 59 years old with glioma. Sequenced material: PBMCs, taken from a glioma patient treated with radiotherapy, temozolomide or both. Recombination connected TRBV19 to TRBJ2-7; TRBD2 might be the D gene, on 6 matching bases. The nucleotides are TGTGCCAGTAGTGACGGGAGCCTAATGACCTACGAGCAGTACTTC. It specifies CASSDGSLMTYEQYF. Where the CDR3 stops, the reference TRBV19 and TRBJ2-7 genes take over; the full variable domain is DGGITQSPKYLFRKEGQNVTLSCEQNLNHDAMYWYRQDPGQGLRLIYYSQIVNDFQKGDIAEGYSVSREKKESFPLTVTSAQKNPTAFYLCASSDGSLMTYEQYFGPGTRLTVT.